The present T cell receptor beta chain was sequenced within a study of blood T cell repertoires in COVID-19. Participants came from about two dozen US areas, aged about 18 to 100 years. CDR3 length: 16 amino acids. Germline V lookup: CDR1 MNHEY, CDR2 SVGAGI. The V and J ends lost 0 bases and 5 bases respectively, with 16 bases between them. Profiled with immunoSEQ multiplex PCR; TCRdb holds only in-frame clones, not every one. The table lists 150,000 to 200,000 clones, about 77% of them singletons. What was sequenced was PBMCs or T cells enriched from blood (not recorded which). The TCR originated in a woman in her forties or fifties with acute COVID-19. V and J are TRBV6-5 and TRBJ1-2, with D perhaps matching TRBD1 (6 bases). CDR3 residues: CASSYSVQGGKYGYTF. DNA for the CDR3: TGTGCCAGCAGTTACTCTGTACAGGGTGGGAAGTATGGCTACACCTTC.